This entry concerns a single TCR beta chain. In the authors' workflow: Researchers report that nucleated cell counts were estimated from reference gene primer amplification. Sequenced by immunoSEQ multiplex PCR; TCRdb stores in-frame clones only, minus some. V and J calls and clone size follow that table, whereas D and trimming were derived from the DNA. The sample shows more than 85,000 clones, around 90% of them seen only once. The sample belongs to a study of blood T cell repertoires in COVID-19. Study-wide background: Acute-phase and convalescent COVID-19 samples originated in the United States, Italy and Spain. The cDNA or gDNA used as material had been derived from T cells, B-cell-depleted T cells, or PBMCs.

This CDR3 is built from 15 residues. The ends lost 0 bases at V and 5 bases at J; junction bases unmatched: 7. Germline V gives CDR1 SGHRS, CDR2 YFSETQ. The rearrangement links TRBV5-1 to TRBJ2-5, with TRBD1 matching 7 bases. The sample was peripheral blood. The source of this sequence is a man between 65 and 80 years old with acute or convalescent COVID-19. Written as DNA, the CDR3 is TGCGCCAGCAGCTTGGGAAACAGGGGTCAGGAGACCCAGTACTTC. Translated: CASSLGNRGQETQYF.